This TCR beta chain was observed in a study of blood T cell repertoires in COVID-19. Study details: The United States, Italy and Spain provided the acute and convalescent COVID-19 samples.

In the original processing: Estimated nucleated cell counts came from reference gene primer amplification. The repertoire was sequenced with immunoSEQ multiplex PCR; TCRdb's copy has only in-frame clones and lacks some. That table gives V, J and clone size, and the DNA gave D and trimming. The sample holds approximately 150,000 clones, roughly 84% seen once. V dropped 1 base and J dropped 4 bases, with 11 bases sitting between them. The CDR3 loop spans 15 amino acids. Germline assignment: CDR1 SGHTA and CDR2 FQGTGA. The J gene is TRBJ1-3, the V gene TRBV7-3; TRBD1 is a possible D gene (5 bases). The sequenced material came from peripheral blood. The receptor was isolated from a woman aged 50 to 60 in a cohort sampled during active or convalescent COVID-19. The CDR3 nucleotides read TGTGCCAGCAGCTTAAACCAGGGCTCCGGAAACACCATATATTTT. Encoded protein: CASSLNQGSGNTIYF.